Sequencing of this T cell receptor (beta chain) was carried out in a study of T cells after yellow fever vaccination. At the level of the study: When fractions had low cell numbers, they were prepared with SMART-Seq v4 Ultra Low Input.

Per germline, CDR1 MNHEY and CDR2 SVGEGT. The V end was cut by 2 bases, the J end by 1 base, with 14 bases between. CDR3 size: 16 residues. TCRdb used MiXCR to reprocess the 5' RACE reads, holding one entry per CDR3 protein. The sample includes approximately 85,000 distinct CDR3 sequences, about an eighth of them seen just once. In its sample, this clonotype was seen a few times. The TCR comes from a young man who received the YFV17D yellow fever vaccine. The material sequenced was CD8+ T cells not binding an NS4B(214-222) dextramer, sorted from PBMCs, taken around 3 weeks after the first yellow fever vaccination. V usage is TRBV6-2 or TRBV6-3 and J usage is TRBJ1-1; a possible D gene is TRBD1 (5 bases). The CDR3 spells CASSYLPSRGNTEAFF. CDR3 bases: TGTGCCAGCAGTTACCTCCCGTCAAGGGGGAACACTGAAGCTTTCTTT.